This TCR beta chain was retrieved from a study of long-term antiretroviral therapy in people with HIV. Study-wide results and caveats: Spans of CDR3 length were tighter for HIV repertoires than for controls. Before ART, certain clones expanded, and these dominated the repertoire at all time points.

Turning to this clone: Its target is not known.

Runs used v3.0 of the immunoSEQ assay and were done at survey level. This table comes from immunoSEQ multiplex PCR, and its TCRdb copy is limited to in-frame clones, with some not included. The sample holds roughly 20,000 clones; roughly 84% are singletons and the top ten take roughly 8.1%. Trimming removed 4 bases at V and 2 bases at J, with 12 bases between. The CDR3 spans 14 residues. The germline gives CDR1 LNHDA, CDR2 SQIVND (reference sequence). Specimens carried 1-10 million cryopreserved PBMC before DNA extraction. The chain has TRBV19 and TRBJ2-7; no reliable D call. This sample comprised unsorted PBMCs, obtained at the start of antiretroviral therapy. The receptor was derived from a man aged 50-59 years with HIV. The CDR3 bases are TGTGCCAGTAGTACCTCCTTAGGCGCCTACGAGCAGTACTTC. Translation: CASSTSLGAYEQYF.